The next 14 T cell receptor beta chains were all read from a single sample in a study of cytomegalovirus exposure and HLA in healthy donors. The PCR was carried out with 60 Vbeta primers and 13 Jbeta primers. Profiled with immunoSEQ multiplex PCR; TCRdb holds only in-frame clones, not every one. The sample records around 110,000 clones, about four fifths being singletons. The sequenced sample consisted of PBMCs. The receptor source for this set is a man aged 50-60 years in good health and CMV-seronegative.

This chain connects TRBV27 to TRBJ1-5; possibly TRBD1 for D (5 bases). The CDR3 is 16 residues long. Germline V gives CDR1 MNHEY, CDR2 SMNVEV (reference sequence). V lost 6 bases, J lost 2 bases, and 17 bases lay in between. This chain's CDR3 is CASRAAPVGRNQPQHF. The CDR3 bases are TGTGCCAGCAGGGCCGCCCCTGTGGGGCGCAATCAGCCCCAGCATTTT.

With regard to this clone: One junction end disagrees with the germline gene, perhaps due to a read error. V and J are TRBV7-7 and TRBJ2-2, with TRBD1 matching 7 bases. This CDR3 contains 15 residues. Looked up from germline, CDR1 is SSHAT and CDR2 is FNYEAQ (reference sequence). CDR3 region: CASSPTGWGYAELFF. The CDR3 DNA is TGTGCTAGCAGCCCGACAGGGTGGGGATACGCGGAGCTGTTTTTT.

This clone showed up just a few times. The genes are TRBV6-5 and TRBJ2-2; TRBD2 agrees at 8 bases. CDR1 and CDR2 (germline): MNHEY, SVGAGI. Trimming removed 6 bases from V and 6 bases from J; junction bases left unmatched: 6. CDR3 length equals 14 residues. Written as DNA, the CDR3 is TGTGCCAGCAGCAACGGGGGGGTTCCCGGGGAGCTGTTTTTT. This sequence encodes CASSNGGVPGELFF.

J is TRBJ2-3 and V is TRBV6-5; maybe TRBD1 (6 bases). The CDR3 covers 15 residues. Trimming cost V 5 bases and J 0 bases, with 12 bases left between them. In germline, CDR1 is MNHEY, CDR2 SVGAGI. This chain's CDR3 is CASSQTGQSTDTQYF. The CDR3 nucleotides read TGTGCCAGCAGTCAAACCGGACAGAGCACAGATACGCAGTATTTT.

DNA for the CDR3: TGTGCCAGCAGCACCACCGCGACCGGGACAGCGAATGAAAAACTGTTTTTT. Its protein is CASSTTATGTANEKLFF. This sequence joins TRBV5-4 and TRBJ1-4, with 7 positions matching TRBD1. This CDR3 comprises 17 residues. V was clipped by 4 bases and J by 5 bases; unmatched bases: 14. CDR1 and CDR2 from the germline V gene are SGHNT and YYREEE (reference sequence). The full variable domain, in which reference TRBV5-4 and TRBJ1-4 provide the parts outside the CDR3, is ETGVTQSPTHLIKTRGQQVTLRCSSQSGHNTVSWYQQALGQGPQFIFQYYREEENGRGNFPPRFSGLQFPNYSSELNVNALELDDSALYLCASSTTATGTANEKLFFGSGTQLSVL.

The J gene is TRBJ1-2, the V gene TRBV27, with D unclear. From germline, CDR1 is MNHEY and CDR2 SMNVEV (reference sequence). V dropped 4 bases and J dropped 0 bases, with 12 bases sitting between them. This CDR3 region has 15 residues. CDR3 region: CASSSRVEANYGYTF. CDR3 DNA sequence: TGTGCCAGCAGTTCACGGGTTGAAGCTAACTATGGCTACACCTTC.

V and J are TRBV5-1 and TRBJ2-5, with 9 positions matching TRBD2. Germline CDR1 SGHRS, CDR2 YFSETQ. CDR3 length equals 16 residues. The J segment lost 5 bases and the V segment lost 1 base, leaving 9 bases of the junction unmatched. CDR3 sequence (DNA): TGCGCCAGCAGCTTGTCGCGGGGGGGCCTCGGGGAGACCCAGTACTTC. This gives the protein CASSLSRGGLGETQYF.

V and J are TRBV5-1 and TRBJ2-5; D may be TRBD2 (6 bases). The CDR3 totals 13 residues. Trimming removed 4 bases at V and 5 bases at J, with 12 bases between. The germline CDR1 and CDR2 sequences are SGHRS and YFSETQ. CDR3 in amino acids: CASSGGGSETQYF. CDR3 DNA: TGCGCCAGCAGCGGGGGAGGTAGCGAGACCCAGTACTTC.

This chain links TRBV30 with TRBJ1-4; D is undetermined. Trimming cost V 6 bases and J 5 bases, with 10 bases left between them. CDR3 length: 12 amino acids. Germline CDR1 GTSNPN, CDR2 SVGIG (reference sequence). The CDR3 protein is CACGGENEKLFF. The CDR3 bases are TGTGCCTGTGGCGGGGAGAATGAAAAACTGTTTTTT.

This clone was observed a few times. This chain uses TRBV27 with TRBJ1-2; TRBD1 matches 7 bases. Germline CDR1 MNHEY, CDR2 SMNVEV (reference sequence). J lost 2 bases, V lost 4 bases, and 7 bases had no gene match. The CDR3 sequence is 15 residues long. CDR3 DNA: TGTGCCAGCAGTTCCCGTCGGACAGGCAACTATGGCTACACCTTC. As protein: CASSSRRTGNYGYTF.

The chain links TRBV27 to TRBJ2-3; 7 bases fit TRBD2. Germline values: CDR1 MNHEY, CDR2 SMNVEV (reference sequence). The V segment lost 6 bases and the J segment 5 bases; nucleotides outside the gene matches: 8. The CDR3 runs to 14 residues. The CDR3 bases are TGTGCCAGCAGGCCAGCGGGAATGAGAGATACGCAGTATTTT. This codes for CASRPAGMRDTQYF.

The V and J genes are TRBV27 and TRBJ2-1, with D unresolved. The CDR3 spans 16 residues. Germline values: CDR1 MNHEY, CDR2 SMNVEV (reference sequence). The V and J ends lost 1 base and 1 base respectively, with 11 bases between them. DNA of the CDR3: TGTGCCAGCAGTTTATTCGGGTCACCATCCTACAATGAGCAGTTCTTC. The encoded protein is CASSLFGSPSYNEQFF.

The chain links TRBV5-1 to TRBJ1-4; D is unclear. The germline CDR1 and CDR2 sequences are SGHRS and YFSETQ. The CDR3 consists of 13 residues. Trimming removed 0 bases from V and 7 bases from J, with 7 bases in between. CDR3 sequence (DNA): TGCGCCAGCAGCTTGGGGGAGGGTGAAAAACTGTTTTTT. Protein: CASSLGEGEKLFF.

This clone appeared a few times. Other DNA sequences in this specimen translate into the identical CDR3. The CDR3 region is CASSLAGGNSPLHF. CDR3 in DNA: TGTGCCAGCAGCTTGGCTGGGGGCAATTCACCCCTCCACTTT. J is TRBJ1-6 and V is TRBV7-9; tentatively, D is TRBD1 (6 bases). V was clipped by 3 bases and J by 7 bases, with 10 bases between them. CDR3 length: 14 residues. CDR1 is SEHNR, CDR2 FQNEAQ, per germline (reference sequence).